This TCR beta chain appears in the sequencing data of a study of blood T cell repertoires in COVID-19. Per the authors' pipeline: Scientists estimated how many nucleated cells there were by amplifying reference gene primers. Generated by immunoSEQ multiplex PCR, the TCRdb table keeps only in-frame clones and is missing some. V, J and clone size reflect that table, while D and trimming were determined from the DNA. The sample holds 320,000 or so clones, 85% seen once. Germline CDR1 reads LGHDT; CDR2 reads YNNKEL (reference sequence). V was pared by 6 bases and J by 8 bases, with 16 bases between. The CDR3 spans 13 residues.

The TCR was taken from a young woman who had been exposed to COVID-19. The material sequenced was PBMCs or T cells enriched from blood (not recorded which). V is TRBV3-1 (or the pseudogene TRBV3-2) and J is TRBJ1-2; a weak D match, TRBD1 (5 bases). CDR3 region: CASSPSGREGYTF. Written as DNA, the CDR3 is TGTGCCAGCAGTCCCTCGGGCAGGGAAGGCTACACCTTC.